This T cell receptor (beta chain) came from a study of blood T cell repertoires in COVID-19. TCRdb's table, derived via immunoSEQ multiplex PCR, lists solely in-frame clones and lacks some. The data contain some 190,000 clones, 84% of them seen just once; the ten biggest clones take up about 7.8%. It was during active infection that Seattle patients were enrolled and then longitudinally followed. Germline CDR1 and CDR2: SGHRS and YFSETQ. Trimming cost V 4 bases and J 4 bases, with 17 bases left between them. This CDR3 is built from 15 residues. The TCR sequence derives from a woman older than 75 with COVID-19, enrolled during active disease. V is TRBV5-1 and J is TRBJ1-1; D not resolved. What was sequenced was peripheral blood. This CDR3 is CASSPERLGSTEAFF. The CDR3 bases are TGCGCCAGCAGCCCGGAGAGACTTGGGAGCACTGAAGCTTTCTTT.